These 13 T cell receptor beta chains were sequenced from one sample in a study of T cell responses to AZD1222 COVID-19 vaccine. Sequencing was performed with immunoSEQ multiplex PCR; in TCRdb, only in-frame clones are kept and a portion is missing. The sample lists 85,000 to 130,000 clones, roughly 86% occurring once. The starting material was peripheral blood, obtained 28 days after the second dose of the MenACWY control vaccine. All receptors derive from an adult who received the MenACWY meningococcal vaccine as a control.

This clone was detected only once. The rearrangement joins TRBV24-1 to TRBJ2-2; D is uncertain. Trimming pared 9 bases from V and 3 bases from J, leaving 16 bases between. The length of the CDR3 is 15 residues. Looked up from germline, CDR1 is KGHDR and CDR2 is SFDVKD. CDR3 amino acids: CATGKRDFHTGELFF. In DNA form, the CDR3 reads TGTGCCACCGGTAAACGAGACTTTCACACCGGGGAGCTGTTTTTT.

This clone occurred a few times. V is TRBV2 and J is TRBJ1-5; 8 bases line up with TRBD1. Trimming at V came to 5 bases and at J to 0 bases, leaving 9 bases not matched to a gene. Germline CDR1 reads SNHLY; CDR2 reads FYNNEI. The CDR3 contains 17 residues. The CDR3 DNA is TGTGCCAGCAGTATACCGGGACAGGCGATTAGCAATCAGCCCCAGCATTTT. Its protein product is CASSIPGQAISNQPQHF.

The chain has TRBV2 and TRBJ2-3; 11 bases agree with TRBD2. Germline-derived CDR1 and CDR2 are SNHLY and FYNNEI. The V gene end was trimmed by 4 bases and the J gene end by 0 bases; junction bases not matched to a gene: 6. The CDR3 covers 17 residues. CDR3 region: CASSVLAGGQSTDTQYF. In nucleotides, the CDR3 is TGTGCCAGCAGTGTGTTAGCGGGGGGGCAAAGCACAGATACGCAGTATTTT.

This chain's CDR3 is CASSQAGRQTQYF. The CDR3 DNA follows: TGTGCCAGCAGCCAAGCAGGGCGACAGACCCAGTACTTC. This sequence joins TRBV3-1 (or the pseudogene TRBV3-2) and TRBJ2-5, with a possible D match to TRBD1 (5 bases). This CDR3 is built from 13 residues. Looked up from germline, CDR1 is LGHDT and CDR2 is YNNKEL (reference sequence). Trimming left V 1 base short and J 6 bases short, with 9 bases between.

In this sample, this clone turned up once. The V call is TRBV11-2, the J call TRBJ2-5, with 14 bases fitting TRBD2. The CDR3 has 14 amino acids. The ends lost 5 bases at V and 5 bases at J; junction bases unmatched: 1. Per the germline V gene, CDR1 is SGHAT and CDR2 is FQNNGV. The CDR3 loop reads CASSRLAGGETQYF. The CDR3, as DNA: TGTGCCAGCAGCCGACTAGCGGGGGGGGAGACCCAGTACTTC.

The genes are TRBV6-1 and TRBJ2-5, with D tentatively TRBD2 (7 bases). V was shortened by 3 bases and J by 4 bases, with 15 bases between the two germline ends. CDR3 length: 15 residues. Germline loops: CDR1 MNHNS, CDR2 SASEGT. CDR3 DNA: TGTGCCAGCAGTGATTGGGGGGGCGCGTCAGAGACCCAGTACTTC. It translates to CASSDWGGASETQYF.

The chain carries TRBV19 and TRBJ2-5, with 9 bases lining up with TRBD2. With 8 bases clipped from V and 2 bases from J, the junction kept 6 bases outside the gene matches. This CDR3 spans 14 amino acids. The germline V gene has CDR1 LNHDA and CDR2 SQIVND (reference sequence). CDR3 protein: CASGLAGVQETQYF. The CDR3 bases are TGTGCCAGTGGCTTAGCGGGGGTACAAGAGACCCAGTACTTC.

J is TRBJ1-4 and V is TRBV6-1; D not certain. CDR3 length: 16 amino acids. V lost 0 bases and J 0 bases, leaving 8 bases between the germline ends. Germline CDR1 is MNHNS and CDR2 is SASEGT. CDR3 sequence reads: CASSEARATTNEKLFF. The CDR3 nucleotides are TGTGCCAGCAGTGAAGCGCGGGCGACAACTAATGAAAAACTGTTTTTT.

The count of this clone is one. The V and J genes are TRBV6-1 and TRBJ1-2; 10 nucleotides match TRBD1. The germline V gene has CDR1 MNHNS and CDR2 SASEGT. The V segment lost 2 bases and the J segment 7 bases; nucleotides outside the gene matches: 10. There are 16 residues in the CDR3. The CDR3 DNA sequence: TGTGCCAGCAGTGAACGGGGACAGGGGACCGGTATTGGCTACACCTTC. Protein sequence: CASSERGQGTGIGYTF.

The J gene is TRBJ2-5, the V gene TRBV11-2; the match to TRBD2 covers 8 bases. This CDR3 is 16 amino acids long. The junction had 10 bases not matched to a gene; V was cut back by 2 bases and J by 5 bases. Germline V gene data show CDR1 as SGHAT and CDR2 as FQNNGV. CDR3 region: CASSLSASGWGETQYF. CDR3 bases: TGTGCCAGCAGCTTATCGGCTAGCGGGTGGGGGGAGACCCAGTACTTC.

The chain is built from TRBV18 and TRBJ1-2; D ambiguous. Germline V gene data show CDR1 as KGHSH and CDR2 as LQKENI. The ends were cut back, 3 bases at V and 4 bases at J, with 15 bases in the middle. The CDR3 length is 15 residues. This CDR3 reads CASSPDPRLSYGYTF. The CDR3 nucleotides are TGTGCCAGCTCACCGGACCCCAGACTATCCTATGGCTACACCTTC.

The V call is TRBV6-2 or TRBV6-3, the J call TRBJ2-7, with D perhaps matching TRBD1 (6 bases). The CDR3 totals 14 residues. Looked up from germline, CDR1 is MNHEY and CDR2 is SVGEGT. Trimming took off 4 bases at V and 9 bases at J, with 19 bases between the two ends. CDR3 in DNA: TGTGCCAGCAGTTTCGCCGGGACAATGCGCGGGCAGTACTTC. Amino acids: CASSFAGTMRGQYF.

V gene TRBV15 combines with J gene TRBJ1-6, with D possibly being TRBD1 (5 bases). Trimming pared 3 bases from V and 7 bases from J, leaving 13 bases between. The CDR3 runs 15 residues. Germline-derived CDR1 and CDR2 are LNHNV and YYDKDF (reference sequence). The CDR3 nucleotides read TGTGCCACCAGCAGCAGGGTTTCTGGGAATTCACCCCTCCACTTT. Its protein product is CATSSRVSGNSPLHF. The whole variable domain, filled in from reference TRBV15 and TRBJ1-6, reads DAMVIQNPRYQVTQFGKPVTLSCSQTLNHNVMYWYQQKSSQAPKLLFHYYDKDFNNEADTPDNFQSRRPNTSFCFLDIRSPGLGDTAMYLCATSSRVSGNSPLHFGNGTRLTVT.